These 6 T cell receptor beta chains share one sample of origin, sequenced in a study of blood T cells in healthy people across ages (dated by TCRdb to between 2014 and 2017). Libraries were made using 5' RACE. Sequencing took place on an Illumina HiSeq 2500. A second PCR of about 6 to 12 cycles was performed with a sample-barcoded 5' primer and a J-beta primer mix. TCRdb cleaned the public reads at Q25 with fastp, built clones with MiXCR and kept in-frame beta chains. Every CDR3 protein is listed once, alongside the most common genes and DNA of its rows. The table for this sample lists roughly 830,000 distinct CDR3 sequences; 55% to 65% of them were counted only once. Of the sample, roughly a quarter falls within the top ten clones. Sequencing was carried out using blood. These receptors all come from a man younger than 40 in good health.

This sequence joins TRBV5-6 and TRBJ1-6; D may be TRBD1 (5 bases). This CDR3 has 13 residues. Trimming took off 4 bases at V and 5 bases at J, with 7 bases between the two ends. Germline CDR1 SGHDT, CDR2 YYEEEE. CDR3 DNA sequence: TGTGCCAGCAGCAACAGGAATAATTCACCCCTCCACTTT. The encoded protein is CASSNRNNSPLHF.

This clonotype appeared many times. V is TRBV6-2 or TRBV6-3 and J is TRBJ2-7; D gene uncertain. The germline V gene has CDR1 MNHEY and CDR2 SVGEGT. The V and J ends lost 2 bases and 5 bases respectively, with 10 bases between them. CDR3 length equals 13 residues. CDR3: CASSYVRVNEQYF. In DNA form, the CDR3 reads TGTGCCAGCAGTTACGTTAGGGTCAACGAGCAGTACTTC.

This chain joins TRBV7-3 and TRBJ2-3; 12 bases map to TRBD2. Germline CDR1 SGHTA, CDR2 FQGTGA. The CDR3 has 20 amino acids. J lost 4 bases, V lost 5 bases, and 19 bases had no gene match. CDR3 in DNA: TGTGCCAGCAGCCCCTTTGCGGCTAGCGGGGGGGCGGTTTGGGCAGATACGCAGTATTTT. Translating it yields CASSPFAASGGAVWADTQYF.

J is TRBJ2-1 and V is TRBV7-6; 7 bases line up with TRBD2. Per germline, CDR1 SGHVS and CDR2 FNYEAQ. V dropped 2 bases and J dropped 4; count of bases not matched to a gene: 5. The CDR3 loop spans 15 amino acids. The CDR3 DNA sequence: TGTGCCAGCAGCTTACTAGCGGCCAGGTACAATGAGCAGTTCTTC. This sequence encodes CASSLLAARYNEQFF.

The rearrangement links TRBV10-3 to TRBJ2-1; the D gene is possibly TRBD2 (6 bases). Germline CDR1 reads ENHRY; CDR2 reads SYGVKD. This CDR3 has 14 amino acids. Trimming shortened V by 11 bases and J by 2 bases, and 16 bases separated the two germline ends. CDR3 bases: TGTGCCGCTGGGGGGTTGGACCCCTACAATGAGCAGTTCTTC. Translation gives CAAGGLDPYNEQFF.

V gene TRBV24-1 combines with J gene TRBJ1-4; 10 bases are shared with TRBD1. The CDR3 sequence is 16 residues long. V lost 4 bases and J lost 7; bases outside the gene matches: 8. Germline assignment: CDR1 KGHDR and CDR2 SFDVKD. CDR3 nucleotide sequence: TGTGCCACCAGTGACCCCGGGACAGGGGATGTTGAAAAACTGTTTTTT. Amino acid sequence: CATSDPGTGDVEKLFF.